This TCR beta chain was sequenced during a study of blood T cell repertoires in COVID-19. Study context: Acute and convalescent COVID-19 samples came from the United States, Italy and Spain. From T cells, B-cell-depleted T cells, or PBMCs came the material, which was cDNA or gDNA.

Under the authors' procedure: Reference gene primer amplification yielded estimated nucleated cell counts. Sequencing used immunoSEQ multiplex PCR; TCRdb keeps in-frame clones, though not all of them. V and J calls and clone size are as listed in that table; D and trimming were resolved from the DNA. The top ten hold around a sixth of the sample, which has 150,000 to 200,000 clones, 65% to 85% seen once. Comments on this clone: A much bigger clone sits one base away, suggesting this may be a read error. Distinct nucleotide sequences in the sample also encode this CDR3.

The germline V gene has CDR1 SGDLS and CDR2 YYNGEE. There are 15 residues in the CDR3. V dropped 0 bases and J dropped 2 bases, with 9 bases sitting between them. This receptor was taken from a man between 60 and 75 years old with active or convalescent COVID-19. The chain couples TRBV9 to TRBJ1-5; D is perhaps TRBD1 (5 bases). The sample consisted of peripheral blood. The CDR3 protein is CASSVEGGGNQPQHF. CDR3 coding DNA: TGTGCCAGCAGCGTAGAGGGAGGGGGCAATCAGCCCCAGCATTTT.